These 26 T cell receptor beta chains came from one sample sequenced in a study of cytomegalovirus exposure and HLA in healthy donors. PCR was performed using 60 Vbeta and 13 Jbeta primers. TCRdb keeps only in-frame clones here, not all; method: immunoSEQ multiplex PCR. The sample lists 100,000 to 150,000 clones; about 78% were seen once. Sequencing was carried out using PBMCs. The receptor source for this set is a female donor in good health and CMV-seronegative.

The V call is TRBV2, the J call TRBJ2-5; 8 bases fit TRBD1. The CDR3 runs 14 residues. Germline V gene lookup returns CDR1 SNHLY and CDR2 FYNNEI. The J segment lost 5 bases and the V segment lost 4 bases, leaving 6 bases of the junction unmatched. CDR3 in DNA: TGTGCCAGCAGTGCAGGGGGCGGGCGGGAGACCCAGTACTTC. Its protein product is CASSAGGGRETQYF.

This rearrangement joins TRBV18 to TRBJ1-3; unclear D gene. The germline gives CDR1 KGHSH, CDR2 LQKENI. This CDR3 comprises 12 residues. Trimming took off 3 bases at V and 4 bases at J, with 4 bases between the two ends. The CDR3 protein is CASSPRGNTIYF. The CDR3 DNA follows: TGTGCCAGCTCACCGAGGGGAAACACCATATATTTT.

The chain has TRBV29-1 and TRBJ1-3; D unresolved. Trimming took off 1 base at V and 0 bases at J, with 4 bases between the two ends. This CDR3 region has 13 residues. Germline V lookup: CDR1 SQVTM, CDR2 ANQGSEA. Written as DNA, the CDR3 is TGCAGCGTTGAAGCCAACTCTGGAAACACCATATATTTT. Amino acids: CSVEANSGNTIYF.

This clone has just one count. The rearrangement links TRBV11-2 to TRBJ2-3; no clear D gene. This CDR3 has 15 amino acids. Trimming left V 6 bases short and J 4 bases short, with 17 bases between. CDR1 SGHAT and CDR2 FQNNGV come from the germline V gene. The chain's CDR3 is CASSVMNNTPDTQYF. CDR3 sequence (DNA): TGTGCCAGCAGTGTTATGAACAATACGCCAGATACGCAGTATTTT.

This clone has a handful of counts. V gene TRBV5-1 combines with J gene TRBJ2-2, with TRBD2 matching 13 bases. V lost 3 bases, J lost 5 bases, and 7 bases stayed unmatched. The CDR3 is 17 residues long. Germline CDR1 SGHRS, CDR2 YFSETQ. The CDR3 region is CASSYGTSGVSTGELFF. Here the CDR3 DNA reads TGCGCCAGCAGCTACGGGACTAGCGGGGTTTCAACCGGGGAGCTGTTTTTT.

The chain joins TRBV7-9 to TRBJ1-6, with D uncertain. The CDR3 contains 14 residues. From germline, CDR1 is SEHNR and CDR2 FQNEAQ (reference sequence). The germline V and J ends were trimmed by 1 base and 10 bases, with 11 bases remaining between them. The CDR3 coding sequence is TGTGCCAGCAGCTTAGTTGACTCGAGATCACCCCTCCACTTT. This translates into CASSLVDSRSPLHF.

With respect to this clone: Other nucleotide sequences from this sample produce the same CDR3. V usage is TRBV7-9 and J usage is TRBJ1-2; unclear D gene. The ends were cut back, 11 bases at V and 8 bases at J, with 18 bases in the middle. The CDR3 contains 12 residues. Germline V gene sequence: CDR1 SEHNR, CDR2 FQNEAQ (reference sequence). CDR3 sequence reads: CASGVAAAGYTF. In DNA, the CDR3 is TGTGCCTCCGGGGTCGCCGCTGCGGGCTACACCTTC.

The rearrangement links TRBV6-6 to TRBJ1-2; D is undetermined. Trimming took off 1 base at V and 6 bases at J, with 9 bases between the two ends. The CDR3 is 13 residues long. Germline V lookup: CDR1 MNHNY, CDR2 SVGAGI (reference sequence). CDR3 in DNA: TGTGCCAGCAGTTACTTGGAGGGCGATGGCTACACCTTC. Its protein product is CASSYLEGDGYTF.

The V gene is TRBV5-1, the J gene TRBJ2-5; 9 nucleotides agree with TRBD1. Germline-derived CDR1 and CDR2 are SGHRS and YFSETQ. Losses at the gene ends were 3 bases for V and 2 bases for J; bases not matched to a gene: 5. There are 15 residues in the CDR3. The CDR3 DNA is TGCGCCAGCAGCTCCGGGACAGGGTCTCAAGAGACCCAGTACTTC. Translated: CASSSGTGSQETQYF. Based on the CDR3 plus reference TRBV5-1 and TRBJ2-5, the full variable domain is KAGVTQTPRYLIKTRGQQVTLSCSPISGHRSVSWYQQTPGQGLQFLFEYFSETQRNKGNFPGRFSGRQFSNSRSEMNVSTLELGDSALYLCASSSGTGSQETQYFGPGTRLLVL.

The rearrangement links TRBV28 to TRBJ2-7; 10 nucleotides line up with TRBD1. The CDR3 runs 15 residues. J lost 2 bases, V lost 7 bases, and 8 bases had no gene match. Germline CDR1 reads MDHEN; CDR2 reads SYDVKM. The CDR3 reads CASITTGGSPYEQYF. The CDR3 region has the DNA TGTGCCAGCATTACGACAGGGGGCTCCCCCTACGAGCAGTACTTC.

V is TRBV5-1 and J is TRBJ1-1; perhaps TRBD1 as D (6 bases). Germline CDR1 reads SGHRS; CDR2 reads YFSETQ. This CDR3 has 11 residues. Trimming removed 1 base at V and 11 bases at J, with 9 bases between. CDR3 protein: CASSLMGAAFF. CDR3 nucleotide sequence: TGCGCCAGCAGCTTGATGGGGGCGGCTTTCTTT.

The chain joins TRBV18 to TRBJ1-1, with TRBD1 matching over 11 bases. The germline gives CDR1 KGHSH, CDR2 LQKENI. The CDR3 is 16 residues long. J lost 0 bases, V lost 3 bases, and 3 bases had no gene match. CDR3 nucleotides: TGTGCCAGCTCACCCGGGACAGGGGGAATGAACACTGAAGCTTTCTTT. Translation: CASSPGTGGMNTEAFF.

The chain couples TRBV28 to TRBJ1-2; D not certain. The length of the CDR3 is 14 residues. Germline CDR1 and CDR2: MDHEN and SYDVKM. Deletions cut 5 bases from V and 0 bases from J, with 10 bases between. The CDR3 loop reads CASSPATANYGYTF. CDR3 DNA: TGTGCCAGCAGTCCGGCTACAGCTAACTATGGCTACACCTTC.

V is TRBV30 and J is TRBJ2-1, with a weak D call TRBD2 (7 bases). CDR1 and CDR2 (germline): GTSNPN, SVGIG (reference sequence). Trimming took 1 base from V and 0 from J, leaving 13 bases between them. There are 16 residues in the CDR3. The CDR3 region has the DNA TGTGCCTGGAGTGGCGGGGGCCCCCACTCCTACAATGAGCAGTTCTTC. This codes for CAWSGGGPHSYNEQFF.

CDR3 nucleotides: TGTGCCAGCAGCTTAGCGGTTGCGAGCGGGGGGGCAGAGCTGTTTTTT. Translated, it gives CASSLAVASGGAELFF. The V call is TRBV7-9, the J call TRBJ2-2, with 10 nucleotides matching TRBD2. Germline-derived CDR1 and CDR2 are SEHNR and FQNEAQ (reference sequence). Unmatched junction bases numbered 9, after V lost 0 bases and J lost 11 bases. The CDR3 extends over 16 amino acids.

This clone was detected only a few times. The V call is TRBV10-3, the J call TRBJ1-5; 8 nucleotides align to TRBD1. V trimming: 5 bases; J trimming: 4 bases; junction bases outside the gene matches: 7. Germline CDR1 is ENHRY and CDR2 is SYGVKD. The CDR3 sequence is 15 residues long. The CDR3 DNA is TGTGCCATCAGTTCCGGACAGGGTTTTAATCAGCCCCAGCATTTT. It encodes CAISSGQGFNQPQHF.

The V gene is TRBV27, the J gene TRBJ2-3, with D unresolved. Trimming stripped 4 bases from V and 4 bases from J, with 9 bases between. This CDR3 is built from 13 residues. The V gene's germline CDR1 is MNHEY and CDR2 SMNVEV (reference sequence). Here the CDR3 reads CASSYNEADTQYF. DNA for the CDR3: TGTGCCAGCAGTTATAACGAGGCAGATACGCAGTATTTT.

Comments on this clone: Mismatch with germline at one junction end may stem from a read error. The chain uses TRBV7-9 and TRBJ2-1; D perhaps matches TRBD2 (7 bases). From germline, CDR1 is SEHNR and CDR2 FQNEAQ (reference sequence). The CDR3 is 15 amino acids. The CDR3 region is CSSLGEGGYYNEQFF. CDR3 DNA sequence: TGTTCCAGCCTCGGGGAGGGGGGATACTACAATGAGCAGTTCTTC.

The V gene is TRBV15, the J gene TRBJ2-5, with TRBD2 identical over 9 bases. The V segment lost 2 bases and the J segment 5 bases; nucleotides outside the gene matches: 15. The CDR3 is made up of 18 amino acids. Germline loops: CDR1 LNHNV, CDR2 YYDKDF (reference sequence). The CDR3 spells CATSRSGGSGSAGETQYF. In DNA form, the CDR3 reads TGTGCCACCAGCAGATCGGGGGGTAGCGGGAGCGCGGGGGAGACCCAGTACTTC.

The V and J genes are TRBV5-6 and TRBJ1-2, with 8 bases matching TRBD1. The length of the CDR3 is 17 residues. Germline CDR1 and CDR2: SGHDT and YYEEEE. J gave up 4 bases and V 7 bases, and 18 bases lay outside the gene matches. CDR3 coding DNA: TGTGCCAGCGGAGCTTTGGGACAGGCGTTTGTGGGCTATGGCTACACCTTC. Translated: CASGALGQAFVGYGYTF.

The CDR3 DNA is TGTGCCAGCAGCTTACACAGGGGAGCCTCCTACGAGCAGTACTTC. This gives the protein CASSLHRGASYEQYF. The chain uses TRBV11-2 and TRBJ2-7; TRBD1 matches at 7 bases. CDR3 length: 15 residues. Germline V gene sequence: CDR1 SGHAT, CDR2 FQNNGV. Trimming took 2 bases from V and 0 from J; bases not matched to a gene: 4.

This clone has more than one count but fewer than ten. V gene TRBV15 combines with J gene TRBJ2-3; D might be TRBD1 (6 bases). V was cut by 4 bases and J by 2 bases, with 13 bases left in between. This CDR3 has 15 amino acids. CDR1 is LNHNV and CDR2 is YYDKDF in the germline V gene (reference sequence). The DNA of the CDR3 is TGTGCCACCAGCAAGTTGACAGGAGCCACAGATACGCAGTATTTT. Translated: CATSKLTGATDTQYF.

The gene calls are TRBV28 and TRBJ1-1; D is possibly TRBD1 (6 bases). Trimming took 6 bases from V and 0 from J, leaving 14 bases between them. Germline CDR1 is MDHEN and CDR2 is SYDVKM. The CDR3 covers 15 residues. In DNA form, the CDR3 reads TGTGCCAGCAGACGCCTGTCAGGGGTGAACACTGAAGCTTTCTTT. This encodes CASRRLSGVNTEAFF.

The gene calls are TRBV2 and TRBJ1-1; possible D gene TRBD1, 6 bases. Germline assignment: CDR1 SNHLY and CDR2 FYNNEI. Deletions cut 10 bases from V and 1 base from J, with 19 bases between. CDR3 length equals 15 residues. The CDR3 DNA is TGTGCCAACTCAAAAGGTCTCAGGGGGAACACTGAAGCTTTCTTT. It encodes CANSKGLRGNTEAFF.

The chain couples TRBV4-1 to TRBJ2-4; TRBD1 agrees at 10 bases. Germline CDR1 reads MGHRA; CDR2 reads YSYEKL. The CDR3 loop spans 17 amino acids. The trim removed 3 bases at V and 6 bases at J, leaving 11 bases unmatched. The CDR3 reads CASSQYPGQGILNIQYF. The CDR3 nucleotides are TGCGCCAGCAGCCAGTACCCGGGACAGGGGATTTTAAACATTCAGTACTTC.

V usage is TRBV18 and J usage is TRBJ1-1; perhaps TRBD1 as D (6 bases). Germline V gives CDR1 KGHSH, CDR2 LQKENI. Trimming removed 2 bases from V and 1 base from J, with 14 bases in between. CDR3 length: 16 amino acids. The CDR3 DNA is TGTGCCAGCTCACCAAATCTAGGACAGAAGAACACTGAAGCTTTCTTT. As protein: CASSPNLGQKNTEAFF.